This TCR beta chain was retrieved from a study of OX40 agonist ivuxolimab in advanced cancers. About the research overall: Dosing consisted of intravenous ivuxolimab at 0.01 to 10 mg/kg every 2 weeks.

This clone occurred once. Germline values: CDR1 MNHNY, CDR2 SVGAGI (reference sequence). This CDR3 has 14 amino acids. V lost 4 bases and J 1 base, leaving 10 bases between the germline ends. This table comes from immunoSEQ multiplex PCR, and its TCRdb copy is limited to in-frame clones, with some not included. This table holds about 10,000 clones, roughly 86% found once. The gene calls are TRBV6-6 and TRBJ2-5; the D gene is possibly TRBD1 (5 bases). The material was CD4+ or CD8+ T cells sorted from blood, obtained in a trial of the OX40 agonist ivuxolimab. This TCR came from an adult with an advanced solid tumor such as melanoma, head and neck, liver or kidney cancer. CDR3 sequence (DNA): TGTGCCAGCAGTTTCCTGGGGCTCCAAGAGACCCAGTACTTC. Residues: CASSFLGLQETQYF.